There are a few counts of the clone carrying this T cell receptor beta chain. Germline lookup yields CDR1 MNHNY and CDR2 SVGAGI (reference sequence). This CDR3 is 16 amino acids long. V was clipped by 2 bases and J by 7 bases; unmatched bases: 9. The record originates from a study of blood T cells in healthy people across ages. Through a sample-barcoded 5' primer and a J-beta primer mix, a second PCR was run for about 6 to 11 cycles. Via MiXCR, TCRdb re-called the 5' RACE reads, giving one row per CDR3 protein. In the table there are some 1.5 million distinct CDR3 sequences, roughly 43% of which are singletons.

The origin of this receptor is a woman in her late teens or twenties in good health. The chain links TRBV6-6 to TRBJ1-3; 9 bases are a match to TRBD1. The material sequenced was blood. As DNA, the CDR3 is TGTGCCAGCAGTTACCCCGTGGACAGGGGAGGCAACACCATATATTTT. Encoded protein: CASSYPVDRGGNTIYF.